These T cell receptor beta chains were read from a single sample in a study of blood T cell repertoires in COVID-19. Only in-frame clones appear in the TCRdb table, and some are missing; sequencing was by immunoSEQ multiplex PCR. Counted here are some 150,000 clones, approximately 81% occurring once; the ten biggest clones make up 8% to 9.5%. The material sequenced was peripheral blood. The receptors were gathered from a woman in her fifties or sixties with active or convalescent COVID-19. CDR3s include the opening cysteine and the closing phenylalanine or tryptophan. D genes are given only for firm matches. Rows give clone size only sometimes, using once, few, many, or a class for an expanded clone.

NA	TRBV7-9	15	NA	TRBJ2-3	CASSLGRGLADTQYF	TGTGCCAGCAGCTTAGGCAGGGGCTTAGCAGATACGCAGTATTTT
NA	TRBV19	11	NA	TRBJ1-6	CATGLNSPLHF	TGTGCGACAGGCCTCAATTCACCCCTCCACTTT
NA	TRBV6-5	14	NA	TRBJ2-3	CASSYFGSTDTQYF	TGTGCCAGCAGTTACTTCGGGAGCACAGATACGCAGTATTTT
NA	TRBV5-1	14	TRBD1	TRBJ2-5	CASSFVGGEETQYF	TGCGCCAGCAGCTTCGTAGGGGGCGAAGAGACCCAGTACTTC
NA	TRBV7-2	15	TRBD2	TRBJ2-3	CASSIKTSATDTQYF	TGTGCCAGCAGCATTAAGACTAGCGCCACAGATACGCAGTATTTT
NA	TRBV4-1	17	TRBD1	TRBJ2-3	CASSQDTETGTTDTQYF	TGCGCCAGCAGCCAAGATACCGAGACAGGGACCACAGATACGCAGTATTTT
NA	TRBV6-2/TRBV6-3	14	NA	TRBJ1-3	CASSYSYSGNTIYF	TGTGCCAGCAGTTACTCTTACTCTGGAAACACCATATATTTT
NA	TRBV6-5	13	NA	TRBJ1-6	CASSWAVNSPLHF	TGTGCCAGCAGTTGGGCAGTGAATTCACCCCTCCACTTT
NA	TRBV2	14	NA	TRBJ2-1	CASAIVALYNEQFF	TGTGCCAGCGCGATTGTAGCGTTATACAATGAGCAGTTCTTC
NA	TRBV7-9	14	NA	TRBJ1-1	CASSRQGQDTEAFF	TGTGCCAGCAGCCGCCAGGGGCAGGACACTGAAGCTTTCTTT
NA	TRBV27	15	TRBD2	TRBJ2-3	CASSFVGGSTDTQYF	TGTGCCAGCAGTTTCGTGGGAGGGAGCACAGATACGCAGTATTTT
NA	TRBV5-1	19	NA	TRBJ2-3	CASSSFPLGLRGSTDTQYF	TGCGCCAGCAGCTCGTTCCCCCTAGGACTAAGAGGATCCACAGATACGCAGTATTTT
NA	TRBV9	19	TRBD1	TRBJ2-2	CASSVVLGQGVKNTGELFF	TGTGCCAGCAGCGTAGTGCTAGGGCAGGGGGTGAAGAACACCGGGGAGCTGTTTTTT
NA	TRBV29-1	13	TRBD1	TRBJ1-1	CSARAGGTTEAFF	TGCAGCGCCCGGGCAGGGGGCACGACTGAAGCTTTCTTT
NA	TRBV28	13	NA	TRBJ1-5	CASSVYSNQPQHF	TGTGCCAGCAGTGTTTATAGCAATCAGCCCCAGCATTTT
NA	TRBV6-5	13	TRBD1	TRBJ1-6	CASSDRGYSPLHF	TGTGCCAGCAGCGACAGGGGGTATTCACCCCTCCACTTT
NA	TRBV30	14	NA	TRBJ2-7	CAWSVDRPPGEQYF	TGTGCCTGGAGTGTAGACAGGCCCCCAGGAGAGCAGTACTTC
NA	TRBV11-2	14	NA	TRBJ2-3	CASSFSPSTDTQYF	TGTGCCAGCAGCTTTTCTCCGAGCACAGATACGCAGTATTTT
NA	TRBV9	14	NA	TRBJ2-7	CASSEVADTYEQYF	TGTGCCAGCAGCGAGGTAGCGGATACCTACGAGCAGTACTTC
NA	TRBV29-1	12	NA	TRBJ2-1	CSVVRDTNEQFF	TGCAGCGTTGTTAGGGACACCAATGAGCAGTTCTTC
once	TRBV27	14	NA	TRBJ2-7	CASSLGGSKYEQYF	TGTGCCAGCAGTTTAGGTGGGAGTAAGTACGAGCAGTACTTC
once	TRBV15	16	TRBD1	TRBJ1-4	CATSRGGTGLNEKLFF	TGTGCCACCAGCAGGGGGGGGACAGGCCTTAATGAAAAACTGTTTTTT
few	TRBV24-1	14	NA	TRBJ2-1	CATSDFTQANEQFF	TGTGCCACCAGTGATTTTACCCAAGCCAATGAGCAGTTCTTC
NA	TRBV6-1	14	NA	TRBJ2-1	CASSELGHYNEQFF	TGTGCCAGCAGTGAACTGGGCCATTACAATGAGCAGTTCTTC
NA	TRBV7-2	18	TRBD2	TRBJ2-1	CASSLKGGLAGVVDEQFF	TGTGCCAGCAGCTTAAAGGGGGGACTAGCGGGAGTTGTCGATGAGCAGTTCTTC
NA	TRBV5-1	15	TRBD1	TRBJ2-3	CAGSLAGGSTDTQYF	TGCGCCGGCAGCTTGGCAGGGGGATCCACAGATACGCAGTATTTT
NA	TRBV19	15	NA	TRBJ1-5	CASSGRQARNQPQHF	TGTGCCAGTAGTGGCCGACAGGCTCGCAATCAGCCCCAGCATTTT
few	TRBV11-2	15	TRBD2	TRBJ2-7	CASSVTSGMSYEQYF	TGTGCCAGCAGTGTGACTAGCGGGATGTCCTACGAGCAGTACTTC
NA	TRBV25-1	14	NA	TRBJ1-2	CASSELDTNYGYTF	TGTGCCAGCAGTGAACTGGACACCAACTATGGCTACACCTTC